The 11 T cell receptor beta chains listed next were all sequenced from one sample in a study of PD-1 blockade in classical Hodgkin lymphoma. Some clones are missing from TCRdb's copy, which holds only in-frame ones; the method was immunoSEQ multiplex PCR. The sample yields over 25,000 clones, approximately 84% seen once. Each patient experienced a relapse that followed autologous stem cell transplantation, and brentuximab vedotin exposure varied. Sample: peripheral blood mononuclear cells (PBMCs), taken at baseline. These receptors were collected from a human donor with classical Hodgkin lymphoma.

The V gene is TRBV6-6, the J gene TRBJ2-7; no definite D call. The germline CDR1 and CDR2 sequences are MNHNY and SVGAGI (reference sequence). Between the trimmed V and J ends, which lost 7 bases and 2 bases, there was a span of 12 bases. This CDR3 has 13 residues. The DNA of the CDR3 is TGTGCCAGCACTGGCTCCACCCCCTACGAGCAGTACTTC. Translation: CASTGSTPYEQYF.

This chain joins TRBV5-1 and TRBJ1-1; no definite D call. This CDR3 spans 14 amino acids. CDR1 and CDR2 from the germline V gene are SGHRS and YFSETQ. V lost 1 base, J lost 8 bases, and 15 bases lay in between. The CDR3 bases are TGCGCCAGCAGCTTGATTCCCGGGCCGGCCGAAGCTTTCTTT. Translated: CASSLIPGPAEAFF.

The CDR3 is CASSSMANLGPQHF. The DNA for the CDR3 is TGTGCCAGCAGCTCTATGGCGAATCTGGGGCCCCAGCATTTT. This chain joins TRBV7-9 and TRBJ1-5; D unresolved. CDR3 length: 14 amino acids. Trimming removed 4 bases at V and 9 bases at J, with 16 bases between. From germline, CDR1 is SEHNR and CDR2 FQNEAQ (reference sequence).

The chain recombines TRBV5-1 with TRBJ2-5; D may be TRBD2 (5 bases). Germline V gene data show CDR1 as SGHRS and CDR2 as YFSETQ. The CDR3 runs to 15 residues. V shed 2 bases and J shed 4 bases, with 15 bases lying between them. The CDR3 coding sequence is TGCGCCAGCAGCTTTAACCCAGGAGGAGGAGAGACCCAGTACTTC. Its protein is CASSFNPGGGETQYF.

J is TRBJ2-7 and V is TRBV2, with a possible D match to TRBD2 (6 bases). This CDR3 contains 14 residues. V shed 4 bases and J shed 2 bases, with 12 bases lying between them. The germline CDR1 and CDR2 sequences are SNHLY and FYNNEI. CDR3 sequence: CASSVMRGPYEQYF. Here the CDR3 DNA reads TGTGCCAGCAGTGTAATGCGGGGACCCTACGAGCAGTACTTC.

This chain uses TRBV6-4 with TRBJ1-1, with a possible D match to TRBD1 (5 bases). Trimming left V 5 bases short and J 1 base short, with 8 bases between. The CDR3 is 13 amino acids. CDR1 MRHNA and CDR2 SNTAGT come from the germline V gene. The CDR3 bases are TGTGCCAGCAGTTTAGACAGGAACACTGAAGCTTTCTTT. It translates to CASSLDRNTEAFF.

The chain carries TRBV5-1 and TRBJ2-7; 9 nucleotides agree with TRBD1. The CDR3 covers 15 residues. The germline V gene has CDR1 SGHRS and CDR2 YFSETQ. Unmatched junction bases numbered 11, after V lost 4 bases and J lost 6 bases. The CDR3 protein is CASSPGQGAAGEQYF. For the CDR3, the DNA is TGCGCCAGCAGCCCGGGACAGGGAGCGGCGGGCGAGCAGTACTTC.

The chain links TRBV13 to TRBJ1-6; 10 bases agree with TRBD1. The V gene end was trimmed by 4 bases and the J gene end by 7 bases; junction bases not matched to a gene: 7. This CDR3 has 16 residues. Germline-derived CDR1 and CDR2 are PRHDT and FYEKMQ (reference sequence). The CDR3 coding sequence is TGTGCCAGCAGCTCCTCGGACAGGGGGGGAAATTCACCCCTCCACTTT. This translates into CASSSSDRGGNSPLHF.

The V gene is TRBV2, the J gene TRBJ2-1, with D tentatively TRBD1 or TRBD2 (6 bases each). The CDR3 extends over 12 amino acids. Germline CDR1 and CDR2: SNHLY and FYNNEI. Trimming pared 6 bases from V and 10 bases from J, leaving 13 bases between. DNA for the CDR3: TGTGCCAGCAGGGGGGGCGGGGCGGAGCAGTTCTTC. Its translation is CASRGGGAEQFF.

This sequence joins TRBV29-1 and TRBJ2-2; no clear D. CDR1 is SQVTM, CDR2 ANQGSEA, per germline. Trimming removed 6 bases from V and 1 base from J, with 3 bases in between. The CDR3 is 11 residues long. The CDR3 region is CSVMNTGELFF. CDR3 coding DNA: TGCAGCGTGATGAACACCGGGGAGCTGTTTTTT.

The chain joins TRBV18 to TRBJ2-7, with unresolved D. V dropped 3 bases and J dropped 0 bases, with 9 bases sitting between them. The CDR3 spans 14 residues. Germline V gene data show CDR1 as KGHSH and CDR2 as LQKENI. Here the CDR3 reads CASSPVPSSYEQYF. In DNA, the CDR3 is TGTGCCAGCTCACCCGTACCAAGCTCCTACGAGCAGTACTTC.